One sample yielded the 30 T cell receptor beta chains listed below, sequenced in a study of shared clonotypes between healthy human individuals. The assay was immunoSEQ multiplex PCR, and TCRdb's table has in-frame clones only and misses some. Seen here are around 690,000 clones, about 90% observed once, and the top ten hold 34%. Sequencing used memory CD8+ T cells from PBMCs. As for subset: CD45RO+ cells pooled with CCR7-negative TemRA cells. The receptors come from a man aged 18 to 30 in good health. Some clones in this sample may be carry-over from other donors' samples.

This clone was seen a handful of times. The identical CDR3 is also encoded by other nucleotide sequences in the sample. The chain employs TRBV27 and TRBJ2-7, with D uncertain. CDR3 length equals 11 residues. Trimming removed 6 bases from V and 3 bases from J, with 6 bases in between. Per germline, CDR1 MNHEY and CDR2 SMNVEV (reference sequence). CDR3 nucleotide sequence: TGTGCCAGCAGAGCAGGCTACGAGCAGTACTTC. Translated: CASRAGYEQYF.

Written as DNA, the CDR3 is TGTGCCAGCAGCTTGGGCCAGGGAAATGGGGAAAAACTGTTTTTT. This translates into CASSLGQGNGEKLFF. V is TRBV7-9 and J is TRBJ1-4, with D possibly TRBD1 on 5 matching bases. The CDR3 consists of 15 residues. The germline V and J ends were trimmed by 3 bases and 8 bases, with 16 bases remaining between them. Germline CDR1 is SEHNR and CDR2 is FQNEAQ (reference sequence).

V is TRBV15 and J is TRBJ1-2; perhaps TRBD1 as D (6 bases). The CDR3 is 15 residues long. In germline, CDR1 is LNHNV, CDR2 YYDKDF (reference sequence). V lost 5 bases, J lost 6 bases, and 19 bases lay in between. The CDR3 spells CATSQGRGGADGYTF. The CDR3 DNA reads as TGTGCCACCAGCCAGGGGAGGGGGGGGGCAGATGGCTACACCTTC. Full variable domain (rest looked up from reference TRBV15 and TRBJ1-2): DAMVIQNPRYQVTQFGKPVTLSCSQTLNHNVMYWYQQKSSQAPKLLFHYYDKDFNNEADTPDNFQSRRPNTSFCFLDIRSPGLGDTAMYLCATSQGRGGADGYTFGSGTRLTVV.

The rearrangement links TRBV27 to TRBJ1-6, with D perhaps matching TRBD1 (5 bases). Germline-derived CDR1 and CDR2 are MNHEY and SMNVEV (reference sequence). The ends were cut back, 2 bases at V and 10 bases at J, with 15 bases in the middle. The CDR3 runs to 15 residues. CDR3 coding DNA: TGTGCCAGCAGTTTAAGGTCGGGGGTAGTGTCACCCCTCCACTTT. Amino acid sequence: CASSLRSGVVSPLHF.

The chain combines TRBV9 with TRBJ2-2; no firm D call. The V end lost 2 bases, the J end lost 0 bases, and 8 bases lay between the germline ends. This CDR3 has 15 residues. Germline-derived CDR1 and CDR2 are SGDLS and YYNGEE. This chain's CDR3 is CASSVGISNTGELFF. The CDR3, as DNA: TGTGCCAGCAGCGTGGGGATTTCGAACACCGGGGAGCTGTTTTTT.

The genes are TRBV6-5 and TRBJ2-3, with D perhaps matching TRBD2 (5 bases). Germline V gene lookup returns CDR1 MNHEY and CDR2 SVGAGI. V gave up 0 bases and J gave up 4 bases, with 11 bases separating them. The CDR3 extends over 15 amino acids. The CDR3 bases are TGTGCCAGCAGTTACTCGGCTGAGGGCGCAGATACGCAGTATTTT. It codes for CASSYSAEGADTQYF.

The gene calls are TRBV5-1 and TRBJ2-7; weak D call: TRBD2 (6 bases). This CDR3 region has 18 residues. V dropped 0 bases and J dropped 3 bases, with 22 bases sitting between them. From germline, CDR1 is SGHRS and CDR2 YFSETQ. The CDR3 DNA is TGCGCCAGCAGCTTGGTGGAGGGAGATGGAGTTCTTCTCTACGAGCAGTACTTC. This sequence encodes CASSLVEGDGVLLYEQYF.

This chain joins TRBV5-8 and TRBJ2-1; 10 nucleotides agree with TRBD2. Germline-derived CDR1 and CDR2 are SGHTS and YDEGEE. The J segment lost 4 bases and the V segment lost 5 bases, leaving 6 bases of the junction unmatched. This CDR3 region has 15 residues. The CDR3 DNA reads as TGTGCCAGCAGAATCGAGCGGGAGGGATACAATGAGCAGTTCTTC. This translates into CASRIEREGYNEQFF.

J is TRBJ1-5 and V is TRBV5-6; no clear D. CDR1 is SGHDT and CDR2 is YYEEEE in the germline V gene. V gave up 2 bases and J gave up 3 bases, with 12 bases separating them. The CDR3 totals 15 residues. This chain's CDR3 is CASSFRRENNQPQHF. DNA of the CDR3: TGTGCCAGCAGCTTCCGGCGCGAAAACAATCAGCCCCAGCATTTT.

The J gene is TRBJ1-2, the V gene TRBV13, with D unresolved. Germline lookup yields CDR1 PRHDT and CDR2 FYEKMQ (reference sequence). V was clipped by 5 bases and J by 6 bases, with 16 bases between them. The CDR3 sequence is 14 residues long. Here the CDR3 DNA reads TGTGCCAGCAGCACCCTCCGGGCGAGGGATGGCTACACCTTC. Its translation: CASSTLRARDGYTF.

This chain uses TRBV10-1 with TRBJ2-2; D is ambiguous. V lost 7 bases, J lost 7 bases, and 7 bases lay in between. The CDR3 totals 11 residues. Germline V CDR1 and CDR2: WNHNN, SYGVQD (reference sequence). CDR3 sequence reads: CASNAGGELFF. In DNA form, the CDR3 reads TGCGCCAGCAACGCCGGCGGGGAGCTGTTTTTT.

The CDR3 protein is CAWSVIDDGKQFF. CDR3 bases: TGTGCCTGGAGTGTAATCGATGACGGGAAGCAGTTCTTC. This chain joins TRBV30 and TRBJ2-1, with TRBD2 as a possible D gene (5 bases). Germline V gene sequence: CDR1 GTSNPN, CDR2 SVGIG (reference sequence). The CDR3 consists of 13 residues. V was pared by 0 bases and J by 11 bases, with 14 bases between. Combining the CDR3 with reference TRBV30 and TRBJ2-1 gives the whole variable domain SQTIHQWPATLVQPVGSPLSLECTVEGTSNPNLYWYRQAAGRGLQLLFYSVGIGQISSEVPQNLSASRPQDRQFILSSKKLLLSDSGFYLCAWSVIDDGKQFFGPGTRLTVL.

V usage is TRBV7-6 and J usage is TRBJ2-2; D is possibly TRBD2 (6 bases). Between the trimmed V and J ends, which lost 6 bases and 7 bases, there was a span of 21 bases. Germline V CDR1 and CDR2: SGHVS, FNYEAQ. This CDR3 region has 16 residues. CDR3 region: CASRERDEEGDGELFF. CDR3 DNA sequence: TGTGCCAGCAGGGAGAGAGATGAGGAGGGCGACGGGGAGCTGTTTTTT.

The chain uses TRBV11-3 and TRBJ2-5; 12 bases line up with TRBD2. The V segment lost 2 bases and the J segment 4 bases; nucleotides outside the gene matches: 5. Germline V gene sequence: CDR1 SGHNT, CDR2 YENEEA. The CDR3 has 16 amino acids. CDR3 loop: CASSLRLAGEGETQYF. CDR3 DNA sequence: TGTGCCAGCAGCTTAAGACTAGCGGGAGAGGGAGAGACCCAGTACTTC.

The V and J genes are TRBV4-3 and TRBJ1-2; possibly TRBD1 for D (6 bases). Germline V gives CDR1 LGHNA, CDR2 YSLEER. V was trimmed by 0 bases and J by 2 bases, leaving 16 bases between them. This CDR3 spans 17 amino acids. The CDR3 DNA is TGCGCCAGCAGCCAAGATTTGTTCGGGGGCAACAACTATGGCTACACCTTC. Translated, it gives CASSQDLFGGNNYGYTF.

J is TRBJ1-1 and V is TRBV27; the match to TRBD1 covers 10 bases. CDR1 is MNHEY and CDR2 is SMNVEV in the germline V gene (reference sequence). This CDR3 comprises 13 residues. The V gene end was trimmed by 5 bases and the J gene end by 8 bases; junction bases not matched to a gene: 5. CDR3 amino acids: CASSLRQGAEAFF. Written as DNA, the CDR3 is TGTGCCAGCAGTCTTCGACAGGGGGCAGAAGCTTTCTTT.

The gene calls are TRBV15 and TRBJ1-2, with a tentative D call TRBD1 (6 bases). Germline CDR1 is LNHNV and CDR2 is YYDKDF (reference sequence). This CDR3 has 17 amino acids. Trimming took 0 bases from V and 4 from J, leaving 18 bases between them. The CDR3 here is CATSRDKNFAGVYGYTF. The CDR3 DNA sequence: TGTGCCACCAGCAGAGATAAGAATTTTGCAGGGGTCTATGGCTACACCTTC.

The rearrangement links TRBV27 to TRBJ1-2; D unresolved. Germline V gene lookup returns CDR1 MNHEY and CDR2 SMNVEV (reference sequence). The length of the CDR3 is 16 residues. Trimming removed 8 bases at V and 3 bases at J, with 22 bases between. CDR3 in DNA: TGTGCCAGCTCTCCCTCTGTGGGTGAAAGGGACTATGGCTACACCTTC. Translating it yields CASSPSVGERDYGYTF.

The chain uses TRBV28 and TRBJ2-3; TRBD2 is a possible D gene (6 bases). The CDR3 has 16 amino acids. Trimming removed 3 bases from V and 4 bases from J, with 17 bases in between. CDR1 and CDR2 (germline): MDHEN, SYDVKM. This chain's CDR3 is CASSFSPGEVPDTQYF. The CDR3 nucleotides read TGTGCCAGCAGTTTTTCACCGGGAGAGGTCCCAGATACGCAGTATTTT. The full variable domain, with the rest looked up from reference TRBV28 and TRBJ2-3, is DVKVTQSSRYLVKRTGEKVFLECVQDMDHENMFWYRQDPGLGLRLIYFSYDVKMKEKGDIPEGYSVSREKKERFSLILESASTNQTSMYLCASSFSPGEVPDTQYFGPGTRLTVL.

This chain uses TRBV19 with TRBJ2-4; D uncertain. The length of the CDR3 is 17 residues. V lost 0 bases to trimming and J lost 0 bases, with 12 bases between them. Germline V gene data show CDR1 as LNHDA and CDR2 as SQIVND (reference sequence). The DNA of the CDR3 is TGTGCCAGTAGTATAGATCCACCCCCGATAGCCAAAAACATTCAGTACTTC. Residues: CASSIDPPPIAKNIQYF. The full variable domain, rest sourced from reference TRBV19 and TRBJ2-4, is DGGITQSPKYLFRKEGQNVTLSCEQNLNHDAMYWYRQDPGQGLRLIYYSQIVNDFQKGDIAEGYSVSREKKESFPLTVTSAQKNPTAFYLCASSIDPPPIAKNIQYFGAGTRLSVL.

To note about this clone: Other DNA sequences within the sample encode an identical CDR3. The chain joins TRBV28 to TRBJ2-7; D gene unclear. The CDR3 covers 14 residues. V lost 2 bases to trimming and J lost 0 bases, with 8 bases between them. Germline V gives CDR1 MDHEN, CDR2 SYDVKM. The CDR3 spells CASSLAGSSYEQYF. CDR3 DNA sequence: TGTGCCAGCAGTTTAGCCGGAAGCTCCTACGAGCAGTACTTC.

The chain links TRBV27 to TRBJ2-7; D gene ambiguous. This CDR3 has 14 amino acids. CDR1 MNHEY and CDR2 SMNVEV come from the germline V gene (reference sequence). Trimming removed 6 bases at V and 2 bases at J, with 14 bases between. The CDR3 region has the DNA TGTGCCAGCAGCCTCGGACGGGCCGCCTACGAGCAGTACTTC. Translated: CASSLGRAAYEQYF.

V is TRBV15 and J is TRBJ1-4, with D tentatively TRBD1 (5 bases). V was cut by 2 bases and J by 7 bases, with 11 bases left in between. Germline V lookup: CDR1 LNHNV, CDR2 YYDKDF (reference sequence). This CDR3 spans 14 amino acids. The CDR3, as DNA: TGTGCCACCAGCAGAAGGCAGGGAGGTGAAAAACTGTTTTTT. Protein product: CATSRRQGGEKLFF.

This chain connects TRBV5-4 to TRBJ2-1; D possibly corresponds to TRBD1 (6 bases). Deletions cut 4 bases from V and 4 bases from J, with 24 bases between. Germline loops: CDR1 SGHNT, CDR2 YYREEE (reference sequence). The CDR3 has 18 residues. Written as DNA, the CDR3 is TGTGCCAGCAGCCCCGGTGCGGCTGGGGGCGAGGATTACAATGAGCAGTTCTTC. It is translated as CASSPGAAGGEDYNEQFF. Complete variable domain (other parts from reference TRBV5-4 and TRBJ2-1): ETGVTQSPTHLIKTRGQQVTLRCSSQSGHNTVSWYQQALGQGPQFIFQYYREEENGRGNFPPRFSGLQFPNYSSELNVNALELDDSALYLCASSPGAAGGEDYNEQFFGPGTRLTVL.

The chain is built from TRBV5-1 and TRBJ2-1, with TRBD2 matching 12 bases. Looked up from germline, CDR1 is SGHRS and CDR2 is YFSETQ. J lost 7 bases, V lost 3 bases, and 5 bases had no gene match. The CDR3 consists of 15 residues. CDR3 DNA sequence: TGCGCCAGCAGCTCCACTAGCGGGAGGCCAAATGAGCAGTTCTTC. Translating it yields CASSSTSGRPNEQFF.

The chain combines TRBV15 with TRBJ2-1; no firm D call. CDR1 is LNHNV and CDR2 is YYDKDF in the germline V gene (reference sequence). CDR3 size: 14 residues. The V end lost 1 base, the J end lost 6 bases, and 10 bases lay between the germline ends. The CDR3 region is CATSRVPSSNEQFF. The CDR3 DNA is TGTGCCACCAGCAGAGTACCCAGCTCCAATGAGCAGTTCTTC.

The chain is built from TRBV19 and TRBJ2-1; TRBD2 aligns across 11 bases. Germline CDR1 and CDR2: LNHDA and SQIVND (reference sequence). J lost 5 bases, V lost 3 bases, and 3 bases had no gene match. The CDR3 runs 15 residues. The CDR3 DNA reads TGTGCCAGTAGTATTAGCGGGGGGGACGACAATGAGCAGTTCTTC. Translation: CASSISGGDDNEQFF.

V and J are TRBV27 and TRBJ2-7; maybe TRBD1 (5 bases). This CDR3 comprises 15 residues. Trimming removed 2 bases from V and 3 bases from J, with 14 bases in between. Looked up from germline, CDR1 is MNHEY and CDR2 is SMNVEV (reference sequence). The CDR3 here is CASSLGAGSIYEQYF. The CDR3 region has the DNA TGTGCCAGCAGTTTAGGGGCAGGGTCAATCTACGAGCAGTACTTC.

This clone was recorded once. The chain's CDR3 is CASSSIGSKYNEQFF. As DNA, the CDR3 is TGTGCCAGCAGTTCCATCGGGTCGAAATACAATGAGCAGTTCTTC. This chain connects TRBV27 to TRBJ2-1; D unclear. This CDR3 comprises 15 residues. V lost 4 bases and J 4 bases, leaving 14 bases between the germline ends. Germline V lookup: CDR1 MNHEY, CDR2 SMNVEV (reference sequence).

The rearrangement uses TRBV4-2 and TRBJ2-1; D assignment may be TRBD1 or TRBD2 (6 bases each). This CDR3 has 14 residues. CDR1 and CDR2 from the germline V gene are LGHNA and YNFKEQ. The ends were cut back, 4 bases at V and 3 bases at J, with 10 bases in the middle. In nucleotides, the CDR3 is TGTGCCAGCAGCCCTCGGGGGCTCTACAATGAGCAGTTCTTC. Its translation is CASSPRGLYNEQFF.